A single T cell receptor (beta chain) is shown here with its context. Its antigen is unidentified. Additional DNA sequences in this sample encode the identical CDR3. The data were taken from a study of shared clonotypes between healthy human individuals. TCRdb keeps only in-frame clones here, not all; method: immunoSEQ multiplex PCR. The data show more than 1 million clones, with around three quarters seen just once and about 0.52% held by the top ten. V gave up 3 bases and J gave up 1 base, with 4 bases separating them. CDR1 is SGHNT and CDR2 is YYREEE in the germline V gene (reference sequence). This CDR3 has 12 amino acids. Findings and caveats of the study: Against clonotypes common to all four donors, non-shared ones had lower generation probabilities.

The gene calls are TRBV5-4 and TRBJ1-1; D is unresolved. This receptor was obtained from a man aged 18 to 35 in good health. Some clones in this sample may be carry-over from other donors' samples. Material for sequencing was memory CD4+ T cells from PBMCs. Regarding subset: CD45RA-negative fraction. The CDR3 reads CASSWRNTEAFF. CDR3 DNA sequence: TGTGCCAGCAGCTGGCGGAACACTGAAGCTTTCTTT. Looking up the rest from reference TRBV5-4 and TRBJ1-1 gives the full variable domain: ETGVTQSPTHLIKTRGQQVTLRCSSQSGHNTVSWYQQALGQGPQFIFQYYREEENGRGNFPPRFSGLQFPNYSSELNVNALELDDSALYLCASSWRNTEAFFGQGTRLTVV.